The present entry profiles one T cell receptor (beta chain) with its context. The antigen remains undetermined. The CDR3 is 16 amino acids. The PCR was carried out with 60 Vbeta primers and 13 Jbeta primers. Assay used: immunoSEQ multiplex PCR; TCRdb lists only in-frame clones, some missing. This sample has approximately 130,000 clones; around 80% occur once, and the top ten carry around 1.5%. The data were taken from a study of cytomegalovirus exposure and HLA in healthy donors. Overall study: Prior work identified 120 million or so unique TCR beta sequences in around 170 million T cells. A preliminary data release comprised 91 million or so unique TCRs obtained from HLA-typed donors.

Study-wide findings and caveats: Associated with cytomegalovirus, according to the listing, were some 180 TCR beta chains. A later analysis reportedly found that, within productive TCRs, an Asian-associated ancestry cluster had fewer N-insertions than the mean observed across the approximately 670 donors.

This receptor was identified in a woman between 18 and 29 years old in good health and CMV-seronegative. This chain connects TRBV21-1 to TRBJ2-7; the table assigns TRBD2, which was not confirmed against the DNA. TRBV21-1 is reported as a pseudogene. The sequencing sample was made of PBMCs. CDR3 bases: TGTGCCAGCAGCTTAAATGTCACTGGTAACCTTTACGAGCAGTACTTC. This translates into CASSLNVTGNLYEQYF.